The clone carrying this TCR beta chain was detected a few times. Described treatment: oral pan-JAK inhibitor, 5-10 mg twice daily. Germline values: CDR1 GTSNPN, CDR2 SVGIG (reference sequence). V was cut by 2 bases and J by 3 bases, with 8 bases left in between. This CDR3 is 13 amino acids long. These data originate in a study of CD8+ T cells in alopecia areata. cDNA prepared by RNA extraction and subsequent reverse transcription served as the template for sequencing. The assay was immunoSEQ multiplex PCR, and TCRdb's table has in-frame clones only and misses some. The top ten hold around 3.9% of the sample, which has 200,000 to 250,000 clones, roughly 64% seen once.

This receptor was taken from a human donor with alopecia areata. The sequences come from CD4+ T cells sorted from blood, collected at week 4, from a patient treated with tofacitinib. The rearrangement links TRBV30 to TRBJ1-5; weak D call: TRBD1 (6 bases). The CDR3 sequence is CAWSHRDNQPQHF. The CDR3 region has the DNA TGTGCCTGGAGTCACAGGGACAATCAGCCCCAGCATTTT. The entire variable domain, with the rest obtained from reference TRBV30 and TRBJ1-5, is as follows: SQTIHQWPATLVQPVGSPLSLECTVEGTSNPNLYWYRQAAGRGLQLLFYSVGIGQISSEVPQNLSASRPQDRQFILSSKKLLLSDSGFYLCAWSHRDNQPQHFGDGTRLSIL.